One and the same sample provided the 9 T cell receptor beta chains below, sequenced in a study of T-cell reconstitution after alpha-beta-depleted transplantation in children. The TCRbeta library incorporated unique molecular identifiers. TCRdb reanalysed the PCR reads using MiXCR and keeps one entry per CDR3 protein. The data show about 240,000 distinct CDR3 sequences, roughly 24% seen once. The sequenced sample was PBMCs, obtained before TCRalphabeta/CD19-depleted stem cell transplant. Receptors originate from a girl aged 2 to 10 with Fanconi anemia, due to receive a stem cell transplant.

This clonotype was found a few times. The chain employs TRBV5-1 and TRBJ1-1, with D possibly TRBD1 on 6 matching bases. Per the germline V gene, CDR1 is SGHRS and CDR2 is YFSETQ. V shed 4 bases and J shed 5 bases, with 15 bases lying between them. This CDR3 has 14 residues. The CDR3 spells CASSPREGGTEAFF. CDR3 DNA: TGCGCCAGCAGCCCCAGGGAGGGGGGAACTGAAGCTTTCTTT.

There are a few counts of this clonotype. A read error may explain this, as a much larger clone is one base away. The chain carries TRBV7-3 and TRBJ2-1, with a weak D call TRBD2 (5 bases). Trimming pared 2 bases from V and 9 bases from J, leaving 8 bases between. The CDR3 spans 12 residues. Germline CDR1 reads SGHTA; CDR2 reads FQGTGA. The CDR3: CASSLGEGEQFF. For the CDR3, the DNA is TGTGCCAGCAGCTTAGGAGAGGGTGAGCAGTTCTTC.

This clonotype was observed a few times. The chain joins TRBV7-2 to TRBJ2-7, with D perhaps matching TRBD2 (7 bases). Germline-derived CDR1 and CDR2 are SGHTA and FQGNSA. V was shortened by 1 base and J by 3 bases, with 25 bases between the two germline ends. The CDR3 is made up of 19 amino acids. As DNA, the CDR3 is TGTGCCAGCAGCTTAGTCGCGGGCAGGACGGGGGGCGCCTTCTACGAGCAGTACTTC. The encoded protein is CASSLVAGRTGGAFYEQYF.

The rearrangement links TRBV6-5 to TRBJ2-3, with 8 bases that match TRBD1. V was pared by 0 bases and J by 5 bases, with 10 bases of the junction left unmatched. The germline V gene encodes CDR1 MNHEY and CDR2 SVGAGI. The CDR3 sequence is 17 residues long. CDR3: CASSYSRGNRGKDTQYF. DNA for the CDR3: TGTGCCAGCAGTTACTCGAGGGGAAACAGGGGGAAAGATACGCAGTATTTT.

This clonotype occurred many times. V is TRBV28 and J is TRBJ2-2; a weak D match, TRBD2 (8 bases). CDR1 MDHEN and CDR2 SYDVKM come from the germline V gene. The CDR3 length is 17 residues. The germline V and J ends were trimmed by 5 bases and 6 bases, with 22 bases remaining between them. The CDR3 region has the DNA TGTGCCAGCAGTGGAGTAGCGGGACTCAGGGGGGCCGGGGAGCTGTTTTTT. It is translated as CASSGVAGLRGAGELFF. Complete variable domain (other parts from reference TRBV28 and TRBJ2-2): DVKVTQSSRYLVKRTGEKVFLECVQDMDHENMFWYRQDPGLGLRLIYFSYDVKMKEKGDIPEGYSVSREKKERFSLILESASTNQTSMYLCASSGVAGLRGAGELFFGEGSRLTVL.

The sample holds many counts of this clonotype. The chain is built from TRBV7-3 and TRBJ2-5, with D unclear. V lost 5 bases to trimming and J lost 3 bases, with 19 bases between them. Germline V gene data show CDR1 as SGHTA and CDR2 as FQGTGA. CDR3 length: 16 residues. CDR3 sequence reads: CASSLGGALPEETQYF. The CDR3 DNA is TGTGCCAGCAGCCTGGGCGGTGCCTTACCAGAAGAGACCCAGTACTTC.

This sequence joins TRBV4-2 and TRBJ2-5; the match to TRBD1 covers 8 bases. The V segment lost 0 bases and the J segment 5 bases; nucleotides outside the gene matches: 8. CDR1 is LGHNA, CDR2 YNFKEQ, per germline. CDR3 length: 16 amino acids. CDR3 DNA: TGTGCCAGCAGCCAAGAAGGCAGGGGGCATCACGAGACCCAGTACTTC. Protein: CASSQEGRGHHETQYF.

This clonotype was recorded a few times. J is TRBJ2-5 and V is TRBV7-2, with D perhaps TRBD1 (5 bases). Per germline, CDR1 SGHTA and CDR2 FQGNSA. This CDR3 comprises 15 residues. Between the trimmed V and J ends, which lost 3 bases and 4 bases, there was a span of 15 bases. The CDR3 DNA follows: TGTGCCAGCAGCTTTGTCTCAGGGTTGGGAGAGACCCAGTACTTC. This gives the protein CASSFVSGLGETQYF.

This clonotype was found a few times. Written as DNA, the CDR3 is TGTGCCAGCAGCCAAGGGACCTACTACGAGCAGTACTTC. Translation: CASSQGTYYEQYF. The chain is built from TRBV4-2 and TRBJ2-7, with D hard to call. The germline V and J ends were trimmed by 1 base and 3 bases, with 7 bases remaining between them. Germline V CDR1 and CDR2: LGHNA, YNFKEQ. There are 13 residues in the CDR3.